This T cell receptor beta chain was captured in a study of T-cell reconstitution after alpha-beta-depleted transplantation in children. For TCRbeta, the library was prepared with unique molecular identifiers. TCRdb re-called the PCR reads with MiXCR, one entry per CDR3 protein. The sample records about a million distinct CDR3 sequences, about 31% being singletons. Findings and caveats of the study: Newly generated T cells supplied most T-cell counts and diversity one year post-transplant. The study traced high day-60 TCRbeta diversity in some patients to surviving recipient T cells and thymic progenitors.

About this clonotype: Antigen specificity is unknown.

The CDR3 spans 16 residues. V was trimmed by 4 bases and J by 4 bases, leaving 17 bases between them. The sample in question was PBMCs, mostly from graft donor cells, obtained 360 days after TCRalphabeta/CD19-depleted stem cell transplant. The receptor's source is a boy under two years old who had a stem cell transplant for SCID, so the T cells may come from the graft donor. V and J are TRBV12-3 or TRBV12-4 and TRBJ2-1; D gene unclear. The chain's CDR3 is CASSSAFRAPYNEQFF. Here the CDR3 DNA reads TGTGCCAGCAGTTCCGCTTTCCGGGCACCATACAATGAGCAGTTCTTC.